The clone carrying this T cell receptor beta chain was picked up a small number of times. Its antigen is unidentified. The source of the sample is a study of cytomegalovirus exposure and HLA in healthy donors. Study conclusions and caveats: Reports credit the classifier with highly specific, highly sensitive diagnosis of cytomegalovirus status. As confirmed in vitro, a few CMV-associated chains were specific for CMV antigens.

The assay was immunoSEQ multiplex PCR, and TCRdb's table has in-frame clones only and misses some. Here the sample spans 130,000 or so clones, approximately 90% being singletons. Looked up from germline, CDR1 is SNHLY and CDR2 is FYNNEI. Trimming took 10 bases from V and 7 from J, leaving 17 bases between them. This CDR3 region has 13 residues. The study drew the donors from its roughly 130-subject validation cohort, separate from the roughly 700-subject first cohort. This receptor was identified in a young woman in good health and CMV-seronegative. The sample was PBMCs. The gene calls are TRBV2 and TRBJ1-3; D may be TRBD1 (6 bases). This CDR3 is CANQQGTGNTIYF. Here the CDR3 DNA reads TGTGCCAACCAACAGGGAACGGGGAACACCATATATTTT.